This T cell receptor beta chain is from a study of CD4 T cells in relation to SARS-CoV-2 and coronaviruses. Turning to the study itself: ViraFEST: approximately 10-day antigen culture of PBMCs, then TCR beta CDR3 sequencing. Negative control cultures got HIV-1 Nef peptides or no peptide.

The unexposed donors gave CD4+ T cells in about 2011-2018, prior to COVID-19. After roughly ten days of culture, CD4+ T cells were isolated. Unexposed-donor CD4+ T cells were probed with SARS-CoV-2 S/N and four cold-coronavirus spikes, cells permitting. Concerning this clone: Antigen specificity is unknown.

In germline, CDR1 is SGHNT, CDR2 YENEEA. There are 15 residues in the CDR3. Trimming left V 3 bases short and J 5 bases short, with 16 bases between. Only in-frame clones appear in the TCRdb table, and some are missing; sequencing was by immunoSEQ multiplex PCR. The profile shows roughly 17,000 clones, around 77% of them singletons. The TCR comes from a human donor in good health. The chain has TRBV11-3 and TRBJ2-5, with D perhaps TRBD2 (6 bases). Sample: CD4+ T cells from PBMCs, cultured in vitro. CDR3 DNA: TGTGCCAGCAGCTTGGGACGGGAGTTGGAGGAGACCCAGTACTTC. Its protein product is CASSLGRELEETQYF.